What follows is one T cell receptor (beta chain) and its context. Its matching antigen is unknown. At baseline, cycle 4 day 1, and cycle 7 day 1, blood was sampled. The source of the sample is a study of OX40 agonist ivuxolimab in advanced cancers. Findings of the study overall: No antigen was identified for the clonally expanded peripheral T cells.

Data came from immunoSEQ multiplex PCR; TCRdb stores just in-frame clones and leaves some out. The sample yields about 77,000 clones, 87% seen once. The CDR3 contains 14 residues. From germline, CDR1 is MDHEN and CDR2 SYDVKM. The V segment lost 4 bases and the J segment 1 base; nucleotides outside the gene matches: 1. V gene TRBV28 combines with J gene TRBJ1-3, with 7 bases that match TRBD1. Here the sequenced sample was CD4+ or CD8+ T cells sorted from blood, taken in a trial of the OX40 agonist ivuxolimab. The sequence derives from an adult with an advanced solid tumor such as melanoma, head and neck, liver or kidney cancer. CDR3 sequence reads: CASSWGQSGNTIYF. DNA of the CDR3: TGTGCCAGCAGTTGGGGACAGTCTGGAAACACCATATATTTT.